This T cell receptor beta chain emerged from a study of cytomegalovirus exposure and HLA in healthy donors. Study-wide points: Some public TCRs appeared in many individuals, while most sequences were rare.

As concerns this clone: What it binds is unknown.

The protocol was immunoSEQ multiplex PCR, while the TCRdb copy is restricted to in-frame clones and leaves out a portion. There are some 98,000 clones in the sample; 87% occur only once, and about 5.7% lies in the top ten. The CDR3 is 15 residues long. Germline lookup yields CDR1 LNHDA and CDR2 SQIVND (reference sequence). Trimming took 2 bases from V and 6 from J; bases not matched to a gene: 7. Sequenced: PBMCs. The sequence derives from a man aged 18 to 35 in good health and CMV-seropositive. J is TRBJ2-3 and V is TRBV19; 8 bases line up with TRBD1. The CDR3 region is CASSISQGAPDTQYF. The CDR3 nucleotides read TGTGCCAGTAGTATATCCCAGGGGGCGCCTGATACGCAGTATTTT.